Listed here are 32 T cell receptor beta chains from one sample, sequenced in a study of early T cells in non-severe SARS-CoV-2 infection. TCRdb passed the 5' RACE reads through MiXCR, listing each CDR3 protein once. The table lists approximately 65,000 distinct CDR3 sequences, under 13% of them singletons. Sample: whole blood. The receptors were sampled from an adult who was a healthcare worker with PCR-confirmed SARS-CoV-2 infection or an uninfected control (not recorded which).

This chain joins TRBV12-3 or TRBV12-4 and TRBJ1-1, with D possibly being TRBD1 (5 bases). V was cut by 7 bases and J by 0 bases, with 15 bases left in between. CDR3 length: 15 residues. CDR3 in DNA: TGTGCCAGCACCATTGGGGGGTTGGTGAACACTGAAGCTTTCTTT. Translating gives CASTIGGLVNTEAFF.

This clonotype has more than one count but fewer than ten. The V gene is TRBV11-1, the J gene TRBJ2-7, with D perhaps TRBD2 (6 bases). Trimming removed 5 bases from V and 2 bases from J, with 10 bases in between. The CDR3 is 13 amino acids. Looked up from germline, CDR1 is SGHAT and CDR2 is FQDESV (reference sequence). The CDR3 DNA follows: TGTGCCAGCAGCCGAGGGGAGGCCTACGAGCAGTACTTC. Its translation: CASSRGEAYEQYF. Together with reference TRBV11-1 and TRBJ2-7, the CDR3 gives the full variable domain: EAEVAQSPRYKITEKSQAVAFWCDPISGHATLYWYRQILGQGPELLVQFQDESVVDDSQLPKDRFSAERLKGVDSTLKIQPAELGDSAMYLCASSRGEAYEQYFGPGTRLTVT.

This chain links TRBV5-6 with TRBJ2-3; D is ambiguous. V was cut by 4 bases and J by 4 bases, with 10 bases left in between. The germline gives CDR1 SGHDT, CDR2 YYEEEE. The CDR3 has 13 residues. CDR3 region: CASSPDGPDTQYF. In nucleotides, the CDR3 is TGTGCCAGCAGCCCGGACGGTCCAGATACGCAGTATTTT.

This clonotype has just a few counts. The chain combines TRBV7-2 with TRBJ2-1, with 9 bases identical to TRBD1. Germline loops: CDR1 SGHTA, CDR2 FQGNSA. Trimming at V came to 3 bases and at J to 6 bases, leaving 3 bases not matched to a gene. The CDR3 is 14 residues long. The CDR3 is CASSLDRGSNEQFF. The CDR3 coding sequence is TGTGCCAGCAGCTTGGACAGGGGATCCAATGAGCAGTTCTTC.

The rearrangement joins TRBV11-2 to TRBJ2-7; weak D call: TRBD1 (6 bases). V lost 3 bases, J lost 6 bases, and 15 bases lay in between. CDR3 length equals 14 residues. The germline CDR1 and CDR2 sequences are SGHAT and FQNNGV. The CDR3 sequence is CASSFVRGAPEQYF. The CDR3, as DNA: TGTGCCAGCAGCTTCGTCAGGGGTGCACCCGAGCAGTACTTC.

The chain has TRBV9 and TRBJ2-7, with D possibly matching TRBD2 (6 bases). V lost 7 bases and J 3 bases, leaving 17 bases between the germline ends. CDR3 size: 14 residues. CDR1 and CDR2 from the germline V gene are SGDLS and YYNGEE. The CDR3 DNA reads as TGTGCCAGCTCCCTCCCGCCGCGGGACTACGAGCAGTACTTC. This encodes CASSLPPRDYEQYF.

The chain combines TRBV6-2 or TRBV6-3 with TRBJ2-4; possible D gene TRBD1, 5 bases. This CDR3 is built from 15 residues. Looked up from germline, CDR1 is MNHEY and CDR2 is SVGEGT. Trimming cost V 7 bases and J 6 bases, with 19 bases left between them. CDR3 sequence reads: CASNPPAGRRNIQYF. The CDR3 DNA follows: TGTGCCAGCAACCCACCCGCAGGGCGGAGAAACATTCAGTACTTC.

This chain links TRBV12-3 or TRBV12-4 with TRBJ2-1, with D tentatively TRBD2 (5 bases). With 6 bases removed from V and 2 bases from J, the gap between germline ends came to 14 bases. The CDR3 runs to 15 residues. The CDR3 DNA reads TGTGCCAGCAGCCCTCCGGGGTTACCCTACAATGAGCAGTTCTTC. Its protein is CASSPPGLPYNEQFF.

This rearrangement joins TRBV6-5 to TRBJ2-7, with D maybe TRBD1 (5 bases). The CDR3 has 11 residues. V lost 2 bases and J 10 bases, leaving 9 bases between the germline ends. The germline CDR1 and CDR2 sequences are MNHEY and SVGAGI. The CDR3 loop reads CASSYPGFQYF. The CDR3 region has the DNA TGTGCCAGCAGTTACCCAGGGTTTCAGTACTTC.

Ten or more counts support this clonotype. The J gene is TRBJ2-1, the V gene TRBV5-6; D is uncertain. Between the trimmed V and J ends, which lost 2 bases and 6 bases, there was a span of 12 bases. This CDR3 contains 14 residues. Per germline, CDR1 SGHDT and CDR2 YYEEEE. The CDR3 DNA reads as TGTGCCAGCAGCTTAACCCCTAGGGCCAATGAGCAGTTCTTC. This gives the protein CASSLTPRANEQFF.

CDR3 nucleotide sequence: TGCAGTGCTAGTACCCAGCGGAGCACAGATACGCAGTATTTT. Translating it yields CSASTQRSTDTQYF. V and J are TRBV20-1 and TRBJ2-3; tentative D call: TRBD2 (5 bases). CDR1 and CDR2 (germline): DFQATT, SNEGSKA (reference sequence). The length of the CDR3 is 14 residues. The V end was cut by 3 bases, the J end by 0 bases, with 10 bases between.

This clonotype came up many times. The chain recombines TRBV25-1 with TRBJ1-2, with D perhaps matching TRBD1 (6 bases). Trimming took 3 bases from V and 7 from J, leaving 15 bases between them. Looked up from germline, CDR1 is MGHDK and CDR2 is SYGVNS. This CDR3 comprises 14 residues. DNA of the CDR3: TGTGCCAGCAGTGAGGGCCCAGGGGCGCTTGGCTACACCTTC. It yields the protein CASSEGPGALGYTF.

The chain recombines TRBV11-2 with TRBJ2-7, with D perhaps given as TRBD1 or TRBD2 (5 bases each). Germline-derived CDR1 and CDR2 are SGHAT and FQNNGV. The CDR3 consists of 13 residues. The germline V and J ends were trimmed by 8 bases and 7 bases, with 18 bases remaining between them. CDR3 DNA: TGTGCCAGCTGCCTTCGGGACCCCGGGGAGCAGTACTTC. It translates to CASCLRDPGEQYF.

This clonotype was observed a few times. The gene calls are TRBV12-3 or TRBV12-4 and TRBJ1-1; D ambiguous. The CDR3 runs to 13 residues. Trimming cost V 3 bases and J 1 base, with 6 bases left between them. The CDR3 loop reads CASSFWTNTEAFF. CDR3 nucleotides: TGTGCCAGCAGTTTTTGGACGAACACTGAAGCTTTCTTT.

This clonotype was seen ten or more times. V usage is TRBV28 and J usage is TRBJ2-2, with 9 nucleotides matching TRBD1. The V gene's germline CDR1 is MDHEN and CDR2 SYDVKM. The CDR3 contains 16 residues. V was clipped by 5 bases and J by 7 bases; unmatched bases: 11. The CDR3 bases are TGTGCCAGCAGTGGGACCGGGACAGGGACGGTCGGGGAGCTGTTTTTT. It yields the protein CASSGTGTGTVGELFF.

The chain carries TRBV7-8 and TRBJ2-2; 7 nucleotides agree with TRBD1. This CDR3 is built from 16 residues. Germline V gene data show CDR1 as SGHVS and CDR2 as FQNEAQ. Losses at the gene ends were 5 bases for V and 4 bases for J; bases not matched to a gene: 10. In DNA form, the CDR3 reads TGTGCCAGCAGCCGATTTGACAGGGTGGGCACCGGGGAGCTGTTTTTT. It codes for CASSRFDRVGTGELFF.

This clonotype was recorded many times. The chain recombines TRBV18 with TRBJ1-1, with 9 bases that match TRBD1. The germline V gene has CDR1 KGHSH and CDR2 LQKENI. With V trimmed by 3 bases and J by 5 bases, 4 bases remained unmatched. There are 14 residues in the CDR3. DNA for the CDR3: TGTGCCAGCTCACCCGGGACAGGGTGGACTGAAGCTTTCTTT. Its translation is CASSPGTGWTEAFF. The full variable domain, rest sourced from reference TRBV18 and TRBJ1-1, is NAGVMQNPRHLVRRRGQEARLRCSPMKGHSHVYWYRQLPEEGLKFMVYLQKENIIDESGMPKERFSAEFPKEGPSILRIQQVVRGDSAAYFCASSPGTGWTEAFFGQGTRLTVV.

The V and J genes are TRBV7-2 and TRBJ2-3; 8 nucleotides agree with TRBD1. CDR3 size: 15 residues. In germline, CDR1 is SGHTA, CDR2 FQGNSA. J lost 3 bases, V lost 2 bases, and 4 bases had no gene match. The CDR3 is CASSLQGAGTDTQYF. CDR3 nucleotides: TGTGCCAGCAGCTTACAGGGGGCCGGGACAGATACGCAGTATTTT.

This clonotype came up a few times. The V call is TRBV7-9, the J call TRBJ2-1; 14 bases are a match to TRBD2. The CDR3 length is 20 residues. Germline V CDR1 and CDR2: SEHNR, FQNEAQ (reference sequence). After removal of 5 bases from V and 0 bases from J, the junction contained 12 bases not matched to a gene. CDR3 loop: CASSTAGTSGSRGSYNEQFF. CDR3 in DNA: TGTGCCAGCAGCACTGCCGGGACTAGCGGGAGTCGGGGCTCCTACAATGAGCAGTTCTTC.

This clonotype was seen repeatedly, ten times or more. The gene calls are TRBV2 and TRBJ2-1; D not resolved. V gave up 3 bases and J gave up 1 base, with 10 bases separating them. The CDR3 has 15 residues. In germline, CDR1 is SNHLY, CDR2 FYNNEI. The CDR3 is CASSDFRESYNEQFF. CDR3 coding DNA: TGTGCCAGCAGTGATTTTCGAGAGTCCTACAATGAGCAGTTCTTC. The entire variable domain, with the rest obtained from reference TRBV2 and TRBJ2-1, is as follows: EPEVTQTPSHQVTQMGQEVILRCVPISNHLYFYWYRQILGQKVEFLVSFYNNEISEKSEIFDDQFSVERPDGSNFTLKIRSTKLEDSAMYFCASSDFRESYNEQFFGPGTRLTVL.

Only a few counts were recorded for this clonotype. This sequence joins TRBV7-9 and TRBJ2-3, with D possibly TRBD2 on 7 matching bases. The CDR3 runs to 12 residues. V was pared by 5 bases and J by 13 bases, with 16 bases between. Germline CDR1 is SEHNR and CDR2 is FQNEAQ (reference sequence). The CDR3 spells CASSTPPGGEYF. The CDR3 DNA follows: TGTGCCAGCAGCACCCCCCCGGGGGGCGAGTATTTT.

This clonotype was seen ten or more times. The chain recombines TRBV5-1 with TRBJ2-2, with a tentative D call TRBD1 (6 bases). V lost 2 bases to trimming and J lost 4 bases, with 12 bases between them. Germline CDR1 and CDR2: SGHRS and YFSETQ. The CDR3 is 15 amino acids. The CDR3: CASSLTTGSTGELFF. DNA of the CDR3: TGCGCCAGCAGCTTAACGACAGGAAGCACCGGGGAGCTGTTTTTT.

This sequence joins TRBV28 and TRBJ2-7; D is undetermined. The germline V gene encodes CDR1 MDHEN and CDR2 SYDVKM. CDR3 size: 13 residues. V lost 3 bases to trimming and J lost 1 base, with 7 bases between them. The CDR3 DNA follows: TGTGCCAGCAGTTTGGGTACTTCCTACGAGCAGTACTTC. Translating gives CASSLGTSYEQYF.

The chain has TRBV29-1 and TRBJ2-3; perhaps TRBD2 as D (6 bases). The germline V and J ends were trimmed by 2 bases and 9 bases, with 9 bases remaining between them. The germline V gene has CDR1 SQVTM and CDR2 ANQGSEA. This CDR3 has 11 amino acids. This CDR3 is CSVERRETQYF. DNA of the CDR3: TGCAGCGTTGAACGACGGGAGACGCAGTATTTT.

V and J are TRBV7-2 and TRBJ1-1; no clear D gene. V lost 2 bases and J lost 0, with 7 bases in between. The CDR3 length is 14 residues. Germline V gene data show CDR1 as SGHTA and CDR2 as FQGNSA. CDR3 sequence reads: CASSLSVMNTEAFF. The CDR3 DNA follows: TGTGCCAGCAGCTTATCTGTCATGAACACTGAAGCTTTCTTT.

This chain uses TRBV6-2 or TRBV6-3 with TRBJ2-6; no reliable D call. Germline CDR1 reads MNHEY; CDR2 reads SVGEGT. The V and J ends lost 4 bases and 2 bases respectively, with 3 bases between them. The CDR3 sequence is 13 residues long. The CDR3 reads CASSSAGANVLTF. DNA of the CDR3: TGTGCCAGCAGTTCGGCTGGGGCCAACGTCCTGACTTTC.

This clonotype has a count of ten or more. The chain couples TRBV12-3 or TRBV12-4 to TRBJ2-1; TRBD1 matches at 7 bases. Unmatched junction bases numbered 4, after V lost 5 bases and J lost 12 bases. The CDR3 spans 11 residues. Written as DNA, the CDR3 is TGTGCCAGCAGTCCCCGGGACAGGCAGTTCTTC. Its translation: CASSPRDRQFF.

This clonotype has only a few counts. The V and J genes are TRBV28 and TRBJ2-1; possibly TRBD2 for D (6 bases). The CDR3 length is 15 residues. Germline V gene data show CDR1 as MDHEN and CDR2 as SYDVKM. V was clipped by 7 bases and J by 6 bases, with 19 bases between them. The DNA of the CDR3 is TGTGCCAGCACCGTGGCGCGGGATATTCCCAATGAGCAGTTCTTC. Translating gives CASTVARDIPNEQFF.

The chain is built from TRBV7-9 and TRBJ1-1; a weak D match, TRBD1 (5 bases). With 0 bases removed from V and 6 bases from J, the gap between germline ends came to 8 bases. This CDR3 has 13 residues. The germline CDR1 and CDR2 sequences are SEHNR and FQNEAQ (reference sequence). The CDR3 DNA is TGTGCCAGCAGCTTAGCGGAGGGGTCTGAAGCTTTCTTT. Amino acid sequence: CASSLAEGSEAFF.

CDR3 residues: CASRADRDYGYTF. The DNA of the CDR3 is TGTGCCAGCAGGGCGGACAGGGACTATGGCTACACCTTC. J is TRBJ1-2 and V is TRBV28; TRBD1 matches at 8 bases. The CDR3 is made up of 13 amino acids. CDR1 and CDR2 (germline): MDHEN, SYDVKM. V trimming: 6 bases; J trimming: 3 bases; junction bases outside the gene matches: 3.

This clonotype was observed a few times. This rearrangement joins TRBV4-1 to TRBJ2-2; D remains ambiguous. This CDR3 contains 13 residues. CDR1 MGHRA and CDR2 YSYEKL come from the germline V gene. The germline V and J ends were trimmed by 5 bases and 7 bases, with 11 bases remaining between them. CDR3 amino acids: CASSFRLSGELFF. CDR3 sequence (DNA): TGCGCCAGCAGCTTCCGACTGAGCGGGGAGCTGTTTTTT.

V is TRBV11-2 and J is TRBJ2-7; 8 nucleotides align to TRBD1. Germline values: CDR1 SGHAT, CDR2 FQNNGV. V shed 4 bases, J shed 3 bases, and the junction held 5 bases outside the gene matches. The CDR3 has 14 amino acids. The CDR3 DNA follows: TGTGCCAGCAGCTCGACAGGGGCCAACTACGAGCAGTACTTC. Translated: CASSSTGANYEQYF.